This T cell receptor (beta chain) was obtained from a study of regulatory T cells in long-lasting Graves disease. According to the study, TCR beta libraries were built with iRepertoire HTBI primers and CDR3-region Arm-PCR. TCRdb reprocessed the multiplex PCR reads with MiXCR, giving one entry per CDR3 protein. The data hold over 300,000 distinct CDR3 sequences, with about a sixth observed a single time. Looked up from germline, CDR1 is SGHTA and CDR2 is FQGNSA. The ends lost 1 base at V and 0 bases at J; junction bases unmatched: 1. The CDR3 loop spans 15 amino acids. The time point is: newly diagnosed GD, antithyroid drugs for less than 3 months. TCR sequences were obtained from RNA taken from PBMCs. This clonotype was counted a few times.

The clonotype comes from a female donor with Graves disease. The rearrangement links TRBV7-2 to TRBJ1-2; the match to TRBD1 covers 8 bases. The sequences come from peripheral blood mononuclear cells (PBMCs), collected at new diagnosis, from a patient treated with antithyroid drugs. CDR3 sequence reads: CASSLVRGPNYGYTF. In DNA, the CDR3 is TGTGCCAGCAGCTTAGTCAGGGGGCCTAACTATGGCTACACCTTC.